The following is a TCR beta chain sequence with its context. The data were obtained in a study of cytomegalovirus exposure and HLA in healthy donors. The PCR used 60 Vbeta and 13 Jbeta primers. The data were produced by immunoSEQ multiplex PCR, yet TCRdb's version contains in-frame clones alone and is incomplete. The sample gives some 93,000 clones, approximately 64% of which show up once; over 5% is in the top ten. The trim removed 4 bases at V and 2 bases at J, leaving 5 bases unmatched. Germline V CDR1 and CDR2: SGHRS, YFSETQ. This CDR3 has 15 amino acids. The receptor comes from a boy between 10 and 17 years old in good health and CMV-seropositive. V is TRBV5-1 and J is TRBJ2-7; TRBD2 aligns across 11 bases. The specimen was PBMCs. Here the CDR3 DNA reads TGCGCCAGCAGCCCGGGGACTAGCGGAACCTACGAGCAGTACTTC. Amino acids: CASSPGTSGTYEQYF.